This entry features one T cell receptor (beta chain) sequence. Its antigen is unknown. Libraries were UMI-labeled 5' RACE TRB cDNA. TCRdb reprocessed the 5' RACE reads and stores each CDR3 protein as one record, lacking DNA. Recorded for this sample: about 150,000 distinct CDR3 sequences. This specimen comes from a study of CXCR3-negative and CXCR3-positive naive CD8 T cells. Germline V lookup: CDR1 SGHRS, CDR2 YFSETQ. CDR3 length: 14 residues. Study-level results: TRB CDR3 properties were used to infer TCR strength, and surface CD5 was comparable between naive subsets. CXCR3-positive naive cells had more hydrophobic TRB CDR3s than CXCR3-negative naive cells.

CD45RO-CCR7+CD27+CD95- cells counted as naive CD8+ T cells. Sequencing was done on a sample of naive CXCR3+ CD8+ T cells from blood. As to subset: CD45RO-CCR7+CD27+CD95- naive CD8+ T cells expressing CXCR3 (TNR3+). The sequence came from a human donor in good health. Some clones in this sample may be carry-over from other donors' samples. The V and J genes are TRBV5-1 and TRBJ1-1; absent DNA, TCRdb's TRBD1 call cannot be checked. Here the CDR3 reads CASSRGQANTEAFF.